The clone carrying this T cell receptor (beta chain) was seen at least ten times. This sample was taken from a study of identifying expanded T cells in peripheral blood. Sequencing was performed with immunoSEQ multiplex PCR; in TCRdb, only in-frame clones are kept and a portion is missing. The sample consists of some 78,000 clones, approximately 84% of them appearing once. The ends were cut back, 3 bases at V and 4 bases at J, with 12 bases in the middle. This CDR3 comprises 14 residues. Germline V gives CDR1 LNHDA, CDR2 SQIVND (reference sequence). V usage is TRBV19 and J usage is TRBJ1-1, with no clear D. Sample: blood. The receptor was derived from a person aged 18 to 70 in good health. Written as DNA, the CDR3 is TGTGCCAGTAGTATTAACACCTGGGCCACTGAAGCTTTCTTT. Protein product: CASSINTWATEAFF.